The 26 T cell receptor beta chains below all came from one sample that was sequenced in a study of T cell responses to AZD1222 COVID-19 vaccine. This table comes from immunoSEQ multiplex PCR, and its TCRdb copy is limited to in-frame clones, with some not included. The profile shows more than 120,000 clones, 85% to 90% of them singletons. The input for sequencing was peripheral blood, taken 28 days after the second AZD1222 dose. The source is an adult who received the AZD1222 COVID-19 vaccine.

The CDR3 region has the DNA TGTGCCAGCAGCCTCGGCCGGGGGGTCGGAAACATTCAGTACTTC. This gives the protein CASSLGRGVGNIQYF. V usage is TRBV11-2 and J usage is TRBJ2-4; 7 positions agree with TRBD2. The CDR3 contains 15 residues. J lost 6 bases, V lost 5 bases, and 10 bases had no gene match. Germline V lookup: CDR1 SGHAT, CDR2 FQNNGV. Complete variable domain (other parts from reference TRBV11-2 and TRBJ2-4): EAGVAQSPRYKIIEKRQSVAFWCNPISGHATLYWYQQILGQGPKLLIQFQNNGVVDDSQLPKDRFSAERLKGVDSTLKIQPAKLEDSAVYLCASSLGRGVGNIQYFGAGTRLSVL.

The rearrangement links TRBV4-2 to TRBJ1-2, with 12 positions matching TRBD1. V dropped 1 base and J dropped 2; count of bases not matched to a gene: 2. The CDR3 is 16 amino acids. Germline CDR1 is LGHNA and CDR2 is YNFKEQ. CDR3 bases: TGTGCCAGCAGCCAAGTTGGGACAGGGGGCAACTATGGCTACACCTTC. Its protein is CASSQVGTGGNYGYTF.

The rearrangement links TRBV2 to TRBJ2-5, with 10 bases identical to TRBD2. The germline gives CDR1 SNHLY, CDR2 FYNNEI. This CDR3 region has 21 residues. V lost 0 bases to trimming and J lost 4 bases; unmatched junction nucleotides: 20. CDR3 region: CASSEAPYIQREGRKGETQYF. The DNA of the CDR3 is TGTGCCAGCAGTGAAGCCCCATATATCCAGCGGGAGGGCCGGAAAGGAGAGACCCAGTACTTC.

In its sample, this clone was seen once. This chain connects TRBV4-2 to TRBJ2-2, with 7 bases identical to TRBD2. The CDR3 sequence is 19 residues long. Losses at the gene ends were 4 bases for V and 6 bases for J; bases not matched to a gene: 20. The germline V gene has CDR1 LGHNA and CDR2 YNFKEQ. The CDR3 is CASSPNLISGLVAAGELFF. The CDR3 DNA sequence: TGTGCCAGCAGCCCCAACCTTATTTCCGGACTAGTGGCGGCCGGGGAGCTGTTTTTT.

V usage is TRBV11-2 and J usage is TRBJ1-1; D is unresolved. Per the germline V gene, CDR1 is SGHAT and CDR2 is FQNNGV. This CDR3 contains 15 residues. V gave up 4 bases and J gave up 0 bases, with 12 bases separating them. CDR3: CASSSGRHLNTEAFF. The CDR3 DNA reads TGTGCCAGCAGCTCCGGTCGACACCTGAACACTGAAGCTTTCTTT.

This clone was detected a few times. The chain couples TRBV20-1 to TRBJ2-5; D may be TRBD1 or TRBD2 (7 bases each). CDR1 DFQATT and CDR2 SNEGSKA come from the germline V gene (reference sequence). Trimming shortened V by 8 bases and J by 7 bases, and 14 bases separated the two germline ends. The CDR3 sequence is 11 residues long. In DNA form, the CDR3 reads TGCAGTCAGCGGGACAGTTGGACCCAGTACTTC. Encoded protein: CSQRDSWTQYF.

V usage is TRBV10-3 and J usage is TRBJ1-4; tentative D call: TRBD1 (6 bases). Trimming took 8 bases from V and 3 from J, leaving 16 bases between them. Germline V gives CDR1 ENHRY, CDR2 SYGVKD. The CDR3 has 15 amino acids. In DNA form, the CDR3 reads TGTGCCATCTCCCAGGGGCTACAGGCTAATGAAAAACTGTTTTTT. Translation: CAISQGLQANEKLFF.

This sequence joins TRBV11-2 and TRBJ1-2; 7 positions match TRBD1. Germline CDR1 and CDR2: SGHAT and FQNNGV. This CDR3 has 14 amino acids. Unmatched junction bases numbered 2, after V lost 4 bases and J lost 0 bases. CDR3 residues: CASSSQGANYGYTF. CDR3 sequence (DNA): TGTGCCAGCAGCTCGCAGGGGGCTAACTATGGCTACACCTTC.

DNA of the CDR3: TGTGCCAGCAGCGTAGAGGGTAGCAGGGGCAATGAGCAGTTCTTC. Its translation is CASSVEGSRGNEQFF. The gene calls are TRBV9 and TRBJ2-1, with a weak D call TRBD1 (6 bases). Trimming pared 0 bases from V and 6 bases from J, leaving 13 bases between. CDR3 length: 15 residues. Per germline, CDR1 SGDLS and CDR2 YYNGEE.

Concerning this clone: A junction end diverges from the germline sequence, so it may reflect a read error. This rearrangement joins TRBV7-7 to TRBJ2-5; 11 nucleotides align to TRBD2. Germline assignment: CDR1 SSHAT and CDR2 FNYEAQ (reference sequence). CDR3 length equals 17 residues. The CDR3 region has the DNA TGTGCTAGCAGCTTAGGGGGGACTAGCGGTCTGCAAGAGACCCAGTACTTC. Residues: CASSLGGTSGLQETQYF.

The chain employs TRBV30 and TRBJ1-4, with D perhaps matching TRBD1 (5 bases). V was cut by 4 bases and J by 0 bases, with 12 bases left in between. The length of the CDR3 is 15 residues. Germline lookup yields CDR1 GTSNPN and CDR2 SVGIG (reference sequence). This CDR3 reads CAWNIGAATNEKLFF. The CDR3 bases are TGTGCCTGGAATATAGGGGCCGCAACTAATGAAAAACTGTTTTTT. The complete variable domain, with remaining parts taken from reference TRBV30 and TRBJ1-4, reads SQTIHQWPATLVQPVGSPLSLECTVEGTSNPNLYWYRQAAGRGLQLLFYSVGIGQISSEVPQNLSASRPQDRQFILSSKKLLLSDSGFYLCAWNIGAATNEKLFFGSGTQLSVL.

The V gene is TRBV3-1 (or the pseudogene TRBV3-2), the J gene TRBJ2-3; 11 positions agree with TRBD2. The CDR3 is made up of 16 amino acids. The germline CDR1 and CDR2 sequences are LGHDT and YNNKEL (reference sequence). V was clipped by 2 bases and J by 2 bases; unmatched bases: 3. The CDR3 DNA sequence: TGTGCCAGCAGCCAAACTAGCGGGGGAGTCACAGATACGCAGTATTTT. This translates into CASSQTSGGVTDTQYF.

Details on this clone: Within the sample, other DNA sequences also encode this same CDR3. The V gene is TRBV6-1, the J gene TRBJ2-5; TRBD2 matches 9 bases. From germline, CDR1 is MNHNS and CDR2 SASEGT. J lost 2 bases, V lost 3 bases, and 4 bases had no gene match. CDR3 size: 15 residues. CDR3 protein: CASSDQRGAQETQYF. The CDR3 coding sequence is TGTGCCAGCAGTGATCAGCGGGGGGCGCAAGAGACCCAGTACTTC.

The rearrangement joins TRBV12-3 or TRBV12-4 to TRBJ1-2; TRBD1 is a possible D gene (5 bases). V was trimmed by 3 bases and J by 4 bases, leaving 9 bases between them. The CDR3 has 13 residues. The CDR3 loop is CASSFQGPYGYTF. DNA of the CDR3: TGTGCCAGCAGTTTTCAGGGACCCTATGGCTACACCTTC.

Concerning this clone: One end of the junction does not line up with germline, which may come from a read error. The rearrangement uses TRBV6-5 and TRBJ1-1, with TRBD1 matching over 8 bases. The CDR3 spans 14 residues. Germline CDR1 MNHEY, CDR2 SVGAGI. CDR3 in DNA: TGTACCAGCAGTTACCTCGACAGGGGCACTGAAGCTTTCTTT. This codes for CTSSYLDRGTEAFF.

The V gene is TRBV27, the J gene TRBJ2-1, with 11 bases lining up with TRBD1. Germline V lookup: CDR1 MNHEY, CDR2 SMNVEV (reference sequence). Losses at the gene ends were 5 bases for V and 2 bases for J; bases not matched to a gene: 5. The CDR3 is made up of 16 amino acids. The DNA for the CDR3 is TGTGCCAGCAGTCCTGGGACAGGGGGGACCTACAATGAGCAGTTCTTC. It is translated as CASSPGTGGTYNEQFF.

Written as DNA, the CDR3 is TGTGCCAGTAGTATCTGGACTAGCGGCGCAGATACGCAGTATTTT. Encoded protein: CASSIWTSGADTQYF. The chain employs TRBV19 and TRBJ2-3, with 10 bases matching TRBD2. Germline lookup yields CDR1 LNHDA and CDR2 SQIVND (reference sequence). The CDR3 consists of 15 residues. V was pared by 3 bases and J by 4 bases, with 4 bases of the junction left unmatched. The variable domain in full, completed from reference TRBV19 and TRBJ2-3, reads DGGITQSPKYLFRKEGQNVTLSCEQNLNHDAMYWYRQDPGQGLRLIYYSQIVNDFQKGDIAEGYSVSREKKESFPLTVTSAQKNPTAFYLCASSIWTSGADTQYFGPGTRLTVL.

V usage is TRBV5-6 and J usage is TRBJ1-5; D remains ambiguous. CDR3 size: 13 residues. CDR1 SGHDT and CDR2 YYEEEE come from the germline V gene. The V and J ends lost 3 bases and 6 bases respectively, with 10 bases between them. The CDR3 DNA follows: TGTGCCAGCAGCTCCATGTCGGCTCAGCCCCAGCATTTT. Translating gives CASSSMSAQPQHF.

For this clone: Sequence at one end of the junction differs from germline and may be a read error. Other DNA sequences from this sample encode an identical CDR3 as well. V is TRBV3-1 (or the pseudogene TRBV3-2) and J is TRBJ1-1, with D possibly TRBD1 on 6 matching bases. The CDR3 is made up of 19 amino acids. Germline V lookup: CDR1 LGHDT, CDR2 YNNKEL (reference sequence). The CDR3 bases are TGTGCCAGTAGCCAAGAAACAGGGAAGGGCGGACTTTTGAACACTGAAGCTTTCTTT. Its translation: CASSQETGKGGLLNTEAFF.

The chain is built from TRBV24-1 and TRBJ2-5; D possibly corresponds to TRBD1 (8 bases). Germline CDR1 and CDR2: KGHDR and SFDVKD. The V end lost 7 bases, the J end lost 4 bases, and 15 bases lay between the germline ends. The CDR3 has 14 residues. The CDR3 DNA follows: TGTGCCACCAGCAGGACAGGGAGGGGAGAGACCCAGTACTTC. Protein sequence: CATSRTGRGETQYF.

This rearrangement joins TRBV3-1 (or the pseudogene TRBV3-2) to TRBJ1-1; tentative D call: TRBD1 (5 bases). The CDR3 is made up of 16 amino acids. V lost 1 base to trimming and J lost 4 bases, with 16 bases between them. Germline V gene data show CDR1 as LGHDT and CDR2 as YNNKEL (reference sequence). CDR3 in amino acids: CASSQGWGEVSTEAFF. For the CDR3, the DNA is TGTGCCAGCAGCCAAGGTTGGGGGGAGGTGAGCACTGAAGCTTTCTTT.

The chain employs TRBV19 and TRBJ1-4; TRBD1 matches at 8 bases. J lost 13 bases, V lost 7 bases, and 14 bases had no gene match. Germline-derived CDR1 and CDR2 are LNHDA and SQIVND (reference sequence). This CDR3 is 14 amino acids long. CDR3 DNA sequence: TGTGCCAGTAAATCTGGGACAGGTCGAAGGGTACTGTTTTTT. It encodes CASKSGTGRRVLFF.

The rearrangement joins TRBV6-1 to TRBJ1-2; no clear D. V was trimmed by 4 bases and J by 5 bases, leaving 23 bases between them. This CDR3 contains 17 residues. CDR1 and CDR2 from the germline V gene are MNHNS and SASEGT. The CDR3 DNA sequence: TGTGCCAGCAGTGTAATCCCTTCGAGGGAATCGTATTATGGCTACACCTTC. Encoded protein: CASSVIPSRESYYGYTF.

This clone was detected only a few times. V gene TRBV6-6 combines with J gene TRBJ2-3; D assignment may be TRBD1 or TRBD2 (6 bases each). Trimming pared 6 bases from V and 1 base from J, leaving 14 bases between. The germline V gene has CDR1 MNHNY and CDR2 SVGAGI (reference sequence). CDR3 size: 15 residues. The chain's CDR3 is CASSMERGGTDTQYF. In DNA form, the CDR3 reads TGTGCCAGCAGCATGGAAAGGGGGGGCACAGATACGCAGTATTTT.

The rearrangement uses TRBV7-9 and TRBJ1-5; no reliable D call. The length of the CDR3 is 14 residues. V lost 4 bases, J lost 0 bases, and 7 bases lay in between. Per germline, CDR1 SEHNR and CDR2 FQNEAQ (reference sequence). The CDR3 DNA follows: TGTGCCAGCAGCTCCCAGGTTAGCAATCAGCCCCAGCATTTT. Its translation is CASSSQVSNQPQHF.

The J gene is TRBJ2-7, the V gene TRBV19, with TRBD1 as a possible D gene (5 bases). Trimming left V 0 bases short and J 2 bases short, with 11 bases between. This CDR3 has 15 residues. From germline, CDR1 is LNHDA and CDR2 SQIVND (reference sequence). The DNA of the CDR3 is TGTGCCAGTAGTATAGATCTTGGGGCTACCTACGAGCAGTACTTC. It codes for CASSIDLGATYEQYF. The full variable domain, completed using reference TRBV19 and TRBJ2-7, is DGGITQSPKYLFRKEGQNVTLSCEQNLNHDAMYWYRQDPGQGLRLIYYSQIVNDFQKGDIAEGYSVSREKKESFPLTVTSAQKNPTAFYLCASSIDLGATYEQYFGPGTRLTVT.